This TCR beta chain was identified during a study of blood T cell repertoires in COVID-19 (TCRdb year 2020). About the full investigation: Samples from collaborators originated in the United States, Italy and Spain and spanned both the acute and convalescent phases of COVID-19. The samples were drawn from two sources: the first 160 participants of the ongoing ImmuneRACE study, and 1,000 to 1,500 subjects contributed by 6 global collaborators. The prospective study material was composed of cDNA or gDNA derived from T cells, B-cell-depleted T cells, or PBMCs. The sample metadata nearly always contained a de-identified subject ID, COVID-19 status, age in years and sex. The repertoires were made available in a free public database intended to serve as a resource for research on the immune response to SARS-CoV-2. Deeply sampled blood TCRbeta repertoires from subjects exposed to, actively infected with, or recovered from COVID-19 were included in the dataset. Where available, HLA class I and class II types were obtained from metadata supplied by the sample provider rather than from assay-based typing. Study-level results and caveats: How much clinical and demographic metadata was included differed by source and by participant, and the metadata was provided uncurated.

Details on this clone: This clone's antigen is unknown. Nothing much larger sits one base from this clone, and base qualities are not available.

Each collaborating institution followed its own protocols to collect whole blood in K2EDTA tubes. For TCRbeta analysis, collaborators shipped samples in one of three forms: frozen whole blood, isolated PBMCs, or DNA extracted from either of those sample types. TCRbeta CDR3 regions were amplified from genomic DNA by means of the immunoSEQ Assay, a bias-controlled multiplex PCR. The authors' pipeline ran thus. The number of nucleated cells in each sample was estimated by amplification of reference gene primers within the assay. Sequence reads were collapsed and filtered to measure the absolute abundance of every unique TCRbeta CDR3 rearrangement. For each sample, productive Simpson clonality was calculated as the square root of Simpson's diversity index over productive rearrangements. Sourced from immuneACCESS, this table was stored by TCRdb with only in-frame sequences that have V and J called. A share of the clones is absent; for the studies checked, an unresolved V gene accounts for under half, and the remainder has no known explanation. D and trimming come from the DNA, and the V and J calls and clone size come from that table. In this sample the table shows about 83,000 clones, around 80% of which occur a single time. The ten biggest clones cover less than 20% of the sample.

The junction shows trimming of 4 bases on V and 6 bases on J, and the gene matches do not reach 3 bases of it. CDR1 SGHRS and CDR2 YFSETQ are derived from the germline V gene. The CDR3 measures 13 amino acids from cysteine to phenylalanine. Only the CDR3 DNA is retained, 39 bases long and in frame from the first base. The origin of this receptor is a woman older than 75 with active or convalescent COVID-19. The sequence joins TRBV5-1 to TRBJ1-2; 10 bases in between match TRBD1. The sequenced sample consisted of peripheral blood. The DNA is TGCGCCAGCAGCCAGGGACAGGGGAATGGCTACACCTTC. Its protein is CASSQGQGNGYTF.